A single sample is the source of the 2 T cell receptor beta chains below, sequenced in a study of blood T cells in healthy people across ages. Combining a sample-barcoded 5' primer with a J-beta primer mix, a second PCR ran for 7 to 11 cycles. TCRdb processed the 5' RACE reads anew with MiXCR; each CDR3 protein has one entry. This sample has around 800,000 distinct CDR3 sequences, with 20% to 30% found just once. A further study also used this sample, focusing on T cells of mothers and their children.

Specimen: blood. These receptors originate from a boy aged 5 to 17 in good health.

The chain has TRBV29-1 and TRBJ1-2; D remains ambiguous. The V end lost 5 bases, the J end lost 4 bases, and 8 bases lay between the germline ends. This CDR3 has 11 amino acids. Germline V lookup: CDR1 SQVTM, CDR2 ANQGSEA. In DNA form, the CDR3 reads TGCAGCGTTTACGGGTCCTATGGCTACACCTTC. Translated: CSVYGSYGYTF.

V gene TRBV27 combines with J gene TRBJ2-1; D not certain. V lost 8 bases to trimming and J lost 7 bases, with 9 bases between them. CDR3 length equals 11 residues. The germline V gene has CDR1 MNHEY and CDR2 SMNVEV (reference sequence). This CDR3 reads CASEATNEQFF. The CDR3 nucleotides are TGTGCCAGCGAGGCAACGAATGAGCAGTTCTTC.